These T cell receptor beta chains were read from a single sample in a study of shared clonotypes between healthy human individuals. Method: immunoSEQ multiplex PCR; TCRdb's copy keeps in-frame clones and lacks some. The data show roughly 1,100,000 clones, approximately 76% seen once. Sequencing was performed on memory CD4+ T cells sorted from blood. Receptor source: a man aged 18 to 29 in good health. Both conserved end residues are part of each CDR3. D genes are given only for firm matches. Only some rows state a clone size, as once, few, many or a class for expanded clones.

size	J	D	V	CDR3	DNA
once	TRBJ1-4	-	TRBV11-2	CASSLERQSLELFF	TGTGCCAGCAGCTTAGAGAGACAAAGCCTGGAACTGTTTTTT
-	TRBJ2-5	-	TRBV5-1	CASSSGRVQETQYF	TGCGCCAGCAGCTCCGGCAGGGTACAAGAGACCCAGTACTTC
-	TRBJ1-2	-	TRBV2	CASLGGVYGYTF	TGTGCCAGCCTGGGGGGAGTCTACGGCTACACCTTC
-	TRBJ2-2	-	TRBV4-1	CASSQGAGPNTGELFF	TGCGCCAGCAGCCAAGGTGCGGGACCCAACACCGGGGAGCTGTTTTTT
-	TRBJ2-1	TRBD1	TRBV5-4	CASSSRQGYYNEQFF	TGTGCCAGCAGCTCGCGACAGGGATACTACAATGAGCAGTTCTTC
-	TRBJ2-2	-	TRBV5-1	CASSLVGGDTGELFF	TGCGCCAGCAGCTTGGTAGGGGGTGACACCGGGGAGCTGTTTTTT
-	TRBJ1-5	TRBD1	TRBV5-6	CASSRGQGSNQPQHF	TGTGCCAGCAGCAGGGGACAGGGGAGCAATCAGCCCCAGCATTTT
-	TRBJ1-4	TRBD1	TRBV4-1	CASSQGQGARTNEKLFF	TGCGCCAGCAGCCAGGGACAGGGGGCGCGAACTAATGAAAAACTGTTTTTT
once	TRBJ2-7	-	TRBV19	CASSTVSGYEQYF	TGTGCCAGTAGTACTGTTAGCGGCTACGAGCAGTACTTC
-	TRBJ2-7	TRBD2	TRBV4-2	CASSLHYGLAGDSYEQYF	TGTGCCAGCAGCCTCCACTACGGACTAGCGGGGGACTCCTACGAGCAGTACTTC
-	TRBJ2-2	TRBD1	TRBV11-2	CASSPGDRGNTGELFF	TGTGCCAGCAGCCCCGGGGACAGGGGAAACACCGGGGAGCTGTTTTTT
-	TRBJ2-2	TRBD2	TRBV9	CASSAFSGANTGELFF	TGTGCCAGCAGCGCCTTTAGCGGGGCGAACACCGGGGAGCTGTTTTTT
-	TRBJ1-2	-	TRBV25-1	CASSDARTVNGYTF	TGTGCCAGCAGTGATGCCAGAACCGTCAATGGCTACACCTTC
-	TRBJ2-1	-	TRBV5-1	CASIQEDSNEQFF	TGCGCCAGCATCCAAGAGGACAGTAATGAGCAGTTCTTC
-	TRBJ2-3	-	TRBV5-5	CASSGKDTQYF	TGTGCCAGCAGCGGGAAGGATACGCAGTATTTT
-	TRBJ1-2	-	TRBV15	CATKSETASAYGYTF	TGTGCCACCAAATCGGAGACCGCTTCTGCCTATGGCTACACCTTC
once	TRBJ2-7	-	TRBV10-3	CAISESASYEQYF	TGTGCCATCAGTGAGTCCGCCTCCTACGAGCAGTACTTC
-	TRBJ2-7	TRBD2	TRBV28	CASSLETSGGYEQYF	TGTGCCAGCAGTTTAGAAACTAGCGGGGGCTACGAGCAGTACTTC
few	TRBJ1-6	-	TRBV5-1	CASRGKDNSPLHF	TGCGCCAGCAGGGGGAAAGACAATTCACCCCTCCACTTT
-	TRBJ2-2	-	TRBV6-5	CASRDPNTGELFF	TGTGCCAGCAGAGACCCTAACACCGGGGAGCTGTTTTTT
-	TRBJ2-3	-	TRBV7-9	CASSAERANTDTQYF	TGTGCCAGCAGCGCAGAGCGGGCCAACACAGATACGCAGTATTTT
-	TRBJ2-7	TRBD1	TRBV18	CASSRPGQGAWEQYF	TGTGCCAGCTCACGACCGGGACAGGGGGCTTGGGAGCAGTACTTC
-	TRBJ2-3	TRBD2	TRBV5-1	CASSLGAGVAADTQYF	TGCGCCAGCAGCTTGGGGGCGGGAGTCGCGGCAGATACGCAGTATTTT
-	TRBJ2-7	-	TRBV7-8	CASSLPGPITHEQYF	TGTGCCAGCAGCTTACCGGGGCCAATTACCCACGAGCAGTACTTC
few	TRBJ1-1	TRBD1	TRBV18	CASSPRQGVDTEAFF	TGTGCCAGCTCACCAAGACAGGGGGTCGACACTGAAGCTTTCTTT
few	TRBJ1-5	-	TRBV5-1	CASSPRGGGNQPQHF	TGCGCCAGCAGCCCGAGGGGGGGAGGCAATCAGCCCCAGCATTTT
few	TRBJ2-5	-	TRBV7-3	CASSLTRQETQYF	TGTGCCAGCAGCTTAACCAGACAAGAGACCCAGTACTTC
-	TRBJ1-2	-	TRBV5-4	CASSGTGYDYGYTF	TGTGCCAGCAGCGGCACAGGGTACGACTATGGCTACACCTTC
few	TRBJ2-3	TRBD2	TRBV10-3	CAISVGSGAADTQYF	TGTGCCATCTCTGTGGGAAGCGGGGCCGCGGATACGCAGTATTTT
-	TRBJ2-7	TRBD2	TRBV19	CASSPLKRGSQTNEQYF	TGTGCCAGTAGTCCCCTCAAGCGGGGCTCCCAAACGAACGAGCAGTACTTC
-	TRBJ2-5	-	TRBV18	CASSPTSGIQETQYF	TGTGCCAGCTCACCCACCTCAGGCATCCAAGAGACCCAGTACTTC
-	TRBJ2-5	-	TRBV2	CASTNRDGRQETQYF	TGTGCCAGCACAAACCGGGACGGTAGACAAGAGACCCAGTACTTC
few	TRBJ2-5	TRBD2	TRBV11-2	CASSPTSGGKETQYF	TGTGCCAGCAGCCCCACTAGCGGGGGGAAAGAGACCCAGTACTTC
once	TRBJ2-2	-	TRBV6-1	CASPAQGWAGELFF	TGTGCCAGCCCAGCCCAGGGGTGGGCCGGGGAGCTGTTTTTT
-	TRBJ1-6	-	TRBV7-3	CASSSPGSPLHF	TGTGCCAGCAGTTCCCCAGGGTCACCCCTCCACTTT
few	TRBJ2-3	TRBD2	TRBV9	CASSARRSLAEFTDTQYF	TGTGCCAGCAGCGCGCGGAGGAGTCTAGCGGAGTTCACAGATACGCAGTATTTT
-	TRBJ2-5	-	TRBV7-2	CASSPGLDSATQYF	TGTGCCAGCAGCCCAGGACTCGACTCAGCAACCCAGTACTTC
-	TRBJ1-6	-	TRBV6-5	CASSYQTGYSPLHF	TGTGCCAGCAGTTACCAAACGGGGTATTCACCCCTCCACTTT
-	TRBJ1-2	-	TRBV29-1	CSVEGFYGYTF	TGCAGCGTTGAGGGGTTCTATGGCTACACCTTC
-	TRBJ2-5	-	TRBV7-6	CASSLLAGTETQYF	TGTGCCAGCAGCTTATTGGCAGGGACGGAGACCCAGTACTTC
-	TRBJ1-3	TRBD1	TRBV6-1	CASSEQGQGAGNTIYF	TGTGCCAGCAGTGAACAGGGGCAGGGGGCAGGAAACACCATATATTTT
few	TRBJ2-5	-	TRBV10-3	CAISPGTVKETQYF	TGTGCCATCAGCCCAGGGACGGTAAAAGAGACCCAGTACTTC
few	TRBJ2-7	-	TRBV28	CASSPPRSISYEQYF	TGTGCCAGCAGCCCGCCGAGAAGCATCTCCTACGAGCAGTACTTC
-	TRBJ2-1	-	TRBV6-1	CASSKQASEQFF	TGTGCCAGCAGTAAACAGGCCTCTGAGCAGTTCTTC
-	TRBJ2-7	TRBD1	TRBV15	CATSSGTGTWEQYF	TGTGCCACCAGCAGTGGGACAGGGACCTGGGAGCAGTACTTC
-	TRBJ1-3	-	TRBV5-6	CASSFRRSSGNTIYF	TGTGCCAGCAGTTTTAGGCGCTCCTCTGGAAACACCATATATTTT
-	TRBJ2-2	-	TRBV7-9	CASSLSQGDTGELFF	TGTGCCAGCAGCTTGTCCCAGGGAGACACCGGGGAGCTGTTTTTT
-	TRBJ1-1	TRBD1	TRBV2	CASHTETGVTEAFF	TGTGCCAGCCACACGGAGACAGGGGTCACTGAAGCTTTCTTT
-	TRBJ2-5	-	TRBV18	CASSTGTGFQETQYF	TGTGCCAGCTCAACCGGGACGGGATTTCAAGAGACCCAGTACTTC
-	TRBJ2-5	TRBD2	TRBV5-1	CASSAGTSGRGETQYF	TGCGCCAGCAGCGCAGGGACTAGCGGGAGGGGAGAGACCCAGTACTTC
-	TRBJ2-1	-	TRBV27	CASRRAVVGHYNEQFF	TGTGCCAGCAGGCGGGCGGTGGTCGGACACTACAATGAGCAGTTCTTC
-	TRBJ1-3	-	TRBV30	CAWRDRLSSGNTIYF	TGTGCCTGGAGGGACCGACTCAGCTCTGGAAACACCATATATTTT
-	TRBJ2-3	TRBD2	TRBV18	CASSPRLAGGNSDTQYF	TGTGCCAGCTCACCACGACTAGCGGGGGGCAATTCAGATACGCAGTATTTT